The source of this T cell receptor (beta chain) is a study of blood T cell repertoires in COVID-19. On the study more broadly: Samples taken during acute and convalescent COVID-19 were collected in the United States, Italy and Spain.

The V and J ends lost 3 bases and 6 bases respectively, with 14 bases between them. CDR3 length equals 15 residues. CDR1 is MGHDK, CDR2 SYGVNS, per germline. In the original workflow: The authors estimated nucleated cell counts from reference gene primer amplification. Produced via immunoSEQ multiplex PCR; TCRdb's table is partial and in-frame only. V, J and clone size are those of that table, while D and trimming were read from the DNA. The table lists about 100,000 clones, about 88% of them singletons. The V call is TRBV25-1, the J call TRBJ2-2; possibly TRBD1 for D (6 bases). The TCR comes from a man under 40 in a cohort sampled during active COVID-19. Sequencing was performed on peripheral blood. The DNA of the CDR3 is TGTGCCAGCAGTGACCCGGGACACCCCGCCGGGGAGCTGTTTTTT. This sequence encodes CASSDPGHPAGELFF.